The clone carrying this T cell receptor (beta chain) was counted a few times. Its antigen is currently unknown. PCR employed 60 Vbeta and 13 Jbeta primers. Profiling relied on immunoSEQ multiplex PCR, and the TCRdb table lists in-frame clones only, not all of them. The sample includes about 130,000 clones, around 77% of them seen just once. This record belongs to a study of cytomegalovirus exposure and HLA in healthy donors. Overall study findings and caveats: TCR beta chain V- and J-gene trimming was linked, in a later analysis, to a missense variant in DCLRE1C. A later analysis by the authors found several of the most significant clusters apparently linked to common viral pathogens.

The CDR3 contains 14 residues. Trimming cost V 4 bases and J 5 bases, with 12 bases left between them. Germline V gene data show CDR1 as MNHEY and CDR2 as SMNVEV (reference sequence). The sequenced sample consisted of PBMCs. The V gene is TRBV27, the J gene TRBJ2-4; perhaps TRBD2 as D (6 bases). The TCR comes from a man aged 25-45 years in good health and CMV-seronegative. CDR3 sequence: CASSSWGLQNIQYF. DNA for the CDR3: TGTGCCAGCAGTTCATGGGGACTCCAAAACATTCAGTACTTC.